A selection of T cell receptor beta chains follows, all from one sample in a study of blood T cells in healthy people across ages. TCRdb called the 5' RACE reads again in MiXCR, with one record for every CDR3 protein. This sample yields 1.5 million or so distinct CDR3 sequences, of which about 45% are seen a single time; roughly 3.7% belongs to the top ten. The sequenced sample consisted of blood. The origin of the receptors is a woman between 18 and 29 years old in good health. CDR3s include the opening cysteine and the closing phenylalanine or tryptophan. The D gene is left open where the match is weak. Size is omitted from some rows. Given values are once, few, many or a class for expanded clones.

clone size	V gene	D gene	J gene	CDR3 protein	CDR3 DNA
.	TRBV7-8	TRBD1	TRBJ2-6	CASSSLTTGASAGANVLTF	TGTGCCAGCAGCTCGCTTACTACAGGGGCTTCTGCTGGGGCCAACGTCCTGACTTTC
.	TRBV7-9	.	TRBJ2-1	CASSLERKSSYNEQFF	TGTGCCAGCAGCTTAGAACGGAAAAGCTCCTACAATGAGCAGTTCTTC
.	TRBV3-1	TRBD1	TRBJ1-2	CASRFTGDLLYGYTF	TGTGCCAGCAGGTTCACAGGGGACCTACTCTATGGCTACACCTTC
few	TRBV20-1	TRBD1	TRBJ2-7	CSARENGDSSYNEQYF	TGCAGTGCTAGAGAGAATGGGGACAGCTCCTACAATGAGCAGTACTTC
.	TRBV4-3	TRBD2	TRBJ2-7	CASSHTSGVYEQYF	TGCGCCAGCAGCCATACTAGCGGAGTCTACGAGCAGTACTTC
.	TRBV11-3	.	TRBJ2-1	CASSLGGAVGDNEQFF	TGTGCCAGCAGCTTAGGGGGCGCGGTGGGGGACAATGAGCAGTTCTTC
.	TRBV3-1	.	TRBJ1-2	CASSIQRQGTYGYTF	TGTGCCAGCAGCATCCAACGGCAGGGGACCTATGGCTACACCTTC
.	TRBV6-5	.	TRBJ2-7	CASSYSPGGYYNEQYF	TGTGCCAGCAGTTACTCGCCAGGTGGTTACTACAATGAGCAGTACTTC
.	TRBV4-3	TRBD2	TRBJ2-7	CASSQGSGITYEQYF	TGCGCCAGCAGCCAAGGAAGCGGGATAACCTACGAGCAGTACTTC
.	TRBV20-1	.	TRBJ2-7	CSARSQGFRIEQYF	TGCAGTGCTAGATCGCAGGGGTTCAGGATCGAGCAGTACTTC